Detailed here is one T cell receptor (beta chain). Its antigen is still unknown. The record originates from a study of cytomegalovirus exposure and HLA in healthy donors. Trimming took off 1 base at V and 12 bases at J, with 11 bases between the two ends. The germline gives CDR1 SGHRS, CDR2 YFSETQ. The CDR3 consists of 12 residues. The PCR was carried out with 60 Vbeta primers and 13 Jbeta primers. The data were produced by immunoSEQ multiplex PCR, yet TCRdb's version contains in-frame clones alone and is incomplete. Altogether about 200,000 clones are present, 65% to 80% being singletons, with the ten largest covering under 0.25%. Study results and limitations: In a later analysis, productive TCRs from donors in an Asian-associated ancestry cluster reportedly carried fewer N-insertions than the cohort mean. One variant, a missense change in DCLRE1C, was linked in a later analysis to TCR beta V- and J-gene trimming. The presence/absence work took it that sequencing depth was about the same across donors.

The material sequenced was PBMCs. This chain links TRBV5-1 with TRBJ2-1, with D maybe TRBD2 (6 bases). The sequence was obtained from a girl aged 2 to 10 in good health and CMV-seronegative. The CDR3 loop reads CASSLLMEGQFF. CDR3 bases: TGCGCCAGCAGCTTGTTGATGGAGGGGCAGTTCTTC.